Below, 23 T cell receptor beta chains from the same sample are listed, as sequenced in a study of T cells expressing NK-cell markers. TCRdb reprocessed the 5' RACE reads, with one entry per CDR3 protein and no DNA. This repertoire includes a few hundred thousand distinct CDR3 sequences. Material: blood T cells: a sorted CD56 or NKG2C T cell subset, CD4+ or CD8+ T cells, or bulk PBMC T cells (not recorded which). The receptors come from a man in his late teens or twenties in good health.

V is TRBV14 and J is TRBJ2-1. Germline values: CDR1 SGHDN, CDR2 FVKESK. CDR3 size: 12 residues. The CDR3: CASSQGLGEQFF.

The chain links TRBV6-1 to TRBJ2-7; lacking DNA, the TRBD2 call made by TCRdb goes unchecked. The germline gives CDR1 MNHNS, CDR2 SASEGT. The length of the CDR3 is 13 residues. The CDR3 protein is CASRLAGAVEQYF.

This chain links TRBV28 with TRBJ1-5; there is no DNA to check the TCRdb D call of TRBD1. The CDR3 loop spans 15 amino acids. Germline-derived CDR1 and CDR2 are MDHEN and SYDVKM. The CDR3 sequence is CASSLREIGNQPQHF.

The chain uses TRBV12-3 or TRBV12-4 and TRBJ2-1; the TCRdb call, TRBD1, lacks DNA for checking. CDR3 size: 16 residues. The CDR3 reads CASNRGQPSSYNEQFF.

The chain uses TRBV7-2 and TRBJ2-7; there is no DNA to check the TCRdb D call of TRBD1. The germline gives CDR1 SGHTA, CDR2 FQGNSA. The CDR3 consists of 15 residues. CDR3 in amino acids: CASSLAGTGRSEQYF.

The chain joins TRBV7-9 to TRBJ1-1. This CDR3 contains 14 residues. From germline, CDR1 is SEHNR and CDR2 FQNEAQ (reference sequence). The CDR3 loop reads CASSLALGGVEAFF.

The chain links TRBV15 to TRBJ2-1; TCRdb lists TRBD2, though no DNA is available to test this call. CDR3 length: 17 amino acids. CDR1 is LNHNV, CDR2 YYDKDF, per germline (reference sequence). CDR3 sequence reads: CATSRDSGSGLWDEQFF.

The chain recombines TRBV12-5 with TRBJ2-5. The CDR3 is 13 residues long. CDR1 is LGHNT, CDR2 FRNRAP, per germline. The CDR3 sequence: CASGLSILETQYF.

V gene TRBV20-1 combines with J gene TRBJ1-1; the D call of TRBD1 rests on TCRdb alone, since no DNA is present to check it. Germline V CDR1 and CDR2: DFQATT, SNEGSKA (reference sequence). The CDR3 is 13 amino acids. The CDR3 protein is CSAREYPDGAAFF.

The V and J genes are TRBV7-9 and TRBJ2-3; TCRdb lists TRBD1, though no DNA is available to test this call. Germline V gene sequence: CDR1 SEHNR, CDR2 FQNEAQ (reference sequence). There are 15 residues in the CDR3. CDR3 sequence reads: CASSPPGQIRDTQYF.

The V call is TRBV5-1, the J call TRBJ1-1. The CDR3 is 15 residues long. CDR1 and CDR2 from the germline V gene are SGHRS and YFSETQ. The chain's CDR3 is CASSLSRSRVSEAFF.

The CDR3 here is CASSPTGNAENEQFF. The chain uses TRBV12-3 or TRBV12-4 and TRBJ2-1; the D call of TRBD1 rests on TCRdb alone, since no DNA is present to check it. This CDR3 is 15 amino acids long.

The chain's CDR3 is CAWRTGTGWYGYTF. The J gene is TRBJ1-2, the V gene TRBV30; the D gene TCRdb calls, TRBD1, cannot be checked with no DNA. The CDR3 extends over 14 amino acids. CDR1 is GTSNPN and CDR2 is SVGIG in the germline V gene (reference sequence).

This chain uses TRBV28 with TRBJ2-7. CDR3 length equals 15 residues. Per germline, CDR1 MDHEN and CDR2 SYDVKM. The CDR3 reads CASSGVRELSYEQYF.

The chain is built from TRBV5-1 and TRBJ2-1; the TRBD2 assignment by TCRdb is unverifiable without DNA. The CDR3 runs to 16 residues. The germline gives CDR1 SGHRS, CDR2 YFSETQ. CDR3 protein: CASRTASGRFANEQFF.

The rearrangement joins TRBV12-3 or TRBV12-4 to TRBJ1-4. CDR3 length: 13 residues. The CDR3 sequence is CASSTWNHEKLFF.

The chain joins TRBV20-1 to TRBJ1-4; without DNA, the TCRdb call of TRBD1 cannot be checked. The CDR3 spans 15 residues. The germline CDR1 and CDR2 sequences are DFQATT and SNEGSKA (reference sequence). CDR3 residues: CSARDRTGINEKLFF.

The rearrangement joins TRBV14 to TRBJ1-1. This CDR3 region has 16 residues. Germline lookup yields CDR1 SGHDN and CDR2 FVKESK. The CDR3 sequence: CASSQDRGRVWTEAFF.

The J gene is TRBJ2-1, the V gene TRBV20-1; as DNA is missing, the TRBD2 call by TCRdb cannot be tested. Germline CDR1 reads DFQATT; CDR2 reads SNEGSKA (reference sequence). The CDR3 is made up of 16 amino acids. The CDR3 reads CSARGSTSERENEQFF.

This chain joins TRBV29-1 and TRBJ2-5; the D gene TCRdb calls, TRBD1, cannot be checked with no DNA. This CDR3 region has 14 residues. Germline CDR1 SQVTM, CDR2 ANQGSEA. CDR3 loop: CSVAPIGGKETQYF. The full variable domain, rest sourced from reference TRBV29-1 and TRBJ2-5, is SAVISQKPSRDICQRGTSLTIQCQVDSQVTMMFWYRQQPGQSLTLIATANQGSEATYESGFVIDKFPISRPNLTFSTLTVSNMSPEDSSIYLCSVAPIGGKETQYFGPGTRLLVL.

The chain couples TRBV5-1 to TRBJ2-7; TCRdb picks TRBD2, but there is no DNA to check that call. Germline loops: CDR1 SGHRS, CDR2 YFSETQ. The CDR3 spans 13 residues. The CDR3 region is CASSRGLDPEQYF.

The CDR3 sequence is CSVGTLVSSYNEQFF. The genes are TRBV29-1 and TRBJ2-1; TCRdb indicates TRBD2, and absent DNA this call remains unverified. The CDR3 extends over 15 amino acids. CDR1 SQVTM and CDR2 ANQGSEA come from the germline V gene.

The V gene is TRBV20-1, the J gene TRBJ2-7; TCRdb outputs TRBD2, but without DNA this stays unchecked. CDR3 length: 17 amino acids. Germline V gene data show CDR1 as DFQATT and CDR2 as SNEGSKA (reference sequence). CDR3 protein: CSARDPFEREVAYEQYF.